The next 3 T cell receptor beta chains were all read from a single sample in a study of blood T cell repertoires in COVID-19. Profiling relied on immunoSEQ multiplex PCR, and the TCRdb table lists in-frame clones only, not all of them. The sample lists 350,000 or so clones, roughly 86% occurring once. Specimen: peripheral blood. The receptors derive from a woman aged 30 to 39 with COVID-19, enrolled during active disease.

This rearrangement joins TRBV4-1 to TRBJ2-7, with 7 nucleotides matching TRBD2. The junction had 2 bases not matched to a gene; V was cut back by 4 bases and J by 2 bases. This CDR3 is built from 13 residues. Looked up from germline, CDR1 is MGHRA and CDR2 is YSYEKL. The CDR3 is CASSPSGTYEQYF. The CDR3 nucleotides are TGCGCCAGCAGCCCCAGCGGGACCTACGAGCAGTACTTC.

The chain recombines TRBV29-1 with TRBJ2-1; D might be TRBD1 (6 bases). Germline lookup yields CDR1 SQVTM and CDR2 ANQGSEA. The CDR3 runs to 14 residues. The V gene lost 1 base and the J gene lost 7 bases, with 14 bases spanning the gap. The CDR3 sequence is CSVEGQELGNEQFF. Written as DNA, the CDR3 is TGCAGCGTTGAAGGACAGGAACTTGGTAATGAGCAGTTCTTC.

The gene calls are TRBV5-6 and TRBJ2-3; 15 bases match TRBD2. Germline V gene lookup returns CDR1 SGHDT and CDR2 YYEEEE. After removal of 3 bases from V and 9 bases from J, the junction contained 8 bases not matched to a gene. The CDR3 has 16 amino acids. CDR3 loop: CASSYRTSGRARTQYF. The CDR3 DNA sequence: TGTGCCAGCAGCTACCGGACTAGCGGGAGGGCCCGCACGCAGTATTTT.